These T cell receptor beta chains were read from a single sample in a study of blood T cell repertoires in COVID-19. Generated by immunoSEQ multiplex PCR, the TCRdb table keeps only in-frame clones and is missing some. The sample yields more than 120,000 clones, roughly 88% seen once. The sample taken for sequencing was peripheral blood. Source of these receptors: a human donor in a cohort sampled during active COVID-19. The CDR3 runs from the conserved cysteine through the conserved F or W.

CDR3: CASSQGAEKRLFF
J: TRBJ1-4
V: TRBV4-2

CDR3: CASSQDREETQYF
J: TRBJ2-5
V: TRBV4-1

CDR3: CASSFSGEERYEQFF
J: TRBJ2-1
V: TRBV12-1

CDR3: CASSSFLTSGGANTQYF
J: TRBJ2-3
V: TRBV7-9

CDR3: CATSRELDSNEQFF
J: TRBJ2-1
V: TRBV15

CDR3: CASSLGTEYEQYF
J: TRBJ2-7
V: TRBV27

CDR3: CASRAVTGTAFF
J: TRBJ1-1
V: TRBV25-1

CDR3: CASSLDGLQGAHSNQPQHF
J: TRBJ1-5
V: TRBV11-3

CDR3: CASSEVGGAEQYF
J: TRBJ2-7
V: TRBV2

CDR3: CASSITRVSYNEQFF
J: TRBJ2-1
V: TRBV19

CDR3: CASSHDRGTGTNEKLFF
J: TRBJ1-4
V: TRBV19

CDR3: CASSVEGSSEAFF
J: TRBJ1-1
V: TRBV9

CDR3: CASSVSENTGELFF
J: TRBJ2-2
V: TRBV2

CDR3: CASSSEPSGQGQPQHF
J: TRBJ1-5
V: TRBV5-1

CDR3: CASSKPREVWNEKLFF
J: TRBJ1-4
V: TRBV21-1

CDR3: CASSGAGANYEQYF
J: TRBJ2-7
V: TRBV7-9

CDR3: CASSPRPGTGNNEQFF
J: TRBJ2-1
V: TRBV7-9

CDR3: CASRDRQETQYF
J: TRBJ2-5
V: TRBV12-3/TRBV12-4

CDR3: CASSPRKGHQETQYF
J: TRBJ2-5
V: TRBV18

CDR3: CASSSRTGYEKLFF
J: TRBJ1-4
V: TRBV3-1/TRBV3-2

CDR3: CASSSDRPDTQYF
J: TRBJ2-3
V: TRBV11-2

CDR3: CASSTRDRGLQETQYF
J: TRBJ2-5
V: TRBV7-9

CDR3: CASSLEAGAQEQYF
J: TRBJ2-7
V: TRBV27

CDR3: CASSRLAGGKDEQFF
J: TRBJ2-1
V: TRBV6-2/TRBV6-3

CDR3: CSACPGQGLIMNTEAFF
J: TRBJ1-1
V: TRBV29-1

CDR3: CASSQGRLYEQFF
J: TRBJ2-1
V: TRBV3-1/TRBV3-2

CDR3: CASSYSMGTLNEQFF
J: TRBJ2-1
V: TRBV6-5

CDR3: CASGRQQASGQYF
J: TRBJ2-7
V: TRBV12-3/TRBV12-4

CDR3: CASGLAGTGYGYTF
J: TRBJ1-2
V: TRBV12-5

CDR3: CASSTGQLNYGYTF
J: TRBJ1-2
V: TRBV7-8

CDR3: CASSFTASGNTIYF
J: TRBJ1-3
V: TRBV7-9

CDR3: CASSFPTGGVGETQYF
J: TRBJ2-5
V: TRBV5-5

CDR3: CASSAGTPDEQYF
J: TRBJ2-7
V: TRBV21-1

CDR3: CASSLAIGQGLSYEQYF
J: TRBJ2-7
V: TRBV11-2

CDR3: CASTRGKETQYF
J: TRBJ2-5
V: TRBV6-8

CDR3: CASSQRYEQYF
J: TRBJ2-7
V: TRBV3-1/TRBV3-2

CDR3: CASSNLRDRGLFNEQFF
J: TRBJ2-1
V: TRBV5-6

CDR3: CASRPDRTDEKLFF
J: TRBJ1-4
V: TRBV2

CDR3: CASSYSRGGRETQYF
J: TRBJ2-5
V: TRBV6-5

CDR3: CASSSGTSGGATDTQYF
J: TRBJ2-3
V: TRBV27

CDR3: CASSSTREGLSTEAFF
J: TRBJ1-1
V: TRBV3-1/TRBV3-2

CDR3: CASSYVGGLTQYF
J: TRBJ2-5
V: TRBV6-2/TRBV6-3

CDR3: CASSLKAGEGSGYTF
J: TRBJ1-2
V: TRBV5-1

CDR3: CASSSSIDSYEQYF
J: TRBJ2-7
V: TRBV11-2

CDR3: CASSTEQGGNSPLHF
J: TRBJ1-6
V: TRBV5-1

CDR3: CASSLTGQMRGWGNTIYF
J: TRBJ1-3
V: TRBV5-1

CDR3: CASRLTQGTGELFF
J: TRBJ2-2
V: TRBV6-5

CDR3: CASSPLAGGVPQYF
J: TRBJ2-5
V: TRBV5-8

CDR3: CASSYRTGSETQYF
J: TRBJ2-5
V: TRBV6-6

CDR3: CASSLPVGQIEYEQYF
J: TRBJ2-7
V: TRBV7-2

CDR3: CASSALETGYQPQHF
J: TRBJ1-5
V: TRBV19

CDR3: CAWSVDSSSGNTIYF
J: TRBJ1-3
V: TRBV30